Presented here are 5 T cell receptor beta chains from one specimen sequenced in a study of blood T cells in healthy people across ages. Next came a second PCR, run for about 7 to 12 cycles, which used a sample-barcoded 5' primer along with a J-beta primer mix. TCRdb re-derived calls from the 5' RACE reads in MiXCR, one entry per CDR3 protein. The sample holds 2 million or so distinct CDR3 sequences, 49% seen once. Sequencing was done on a sample of blood. All receptors derive from a woman aged 40 to 49 in good health.

Worth noting for this clonotype: One junction end does not reproduce the germline sequence, and a read error may be involved. The chain couples TRBV5-1 to TRBJ2-5; TRBD2 might be the D (7 bases). The length of the CDR3 is 16 residues. Germline V lookup: CDR1 SGHRS, CDR2 YFSETQ. CDR3 DNA sequence: TGCGCCAGCGGCTTGGGGGCAAGACTAGCTGGTGAGACCCAGTACTTC. This sequence encodes CASGLGARLAGETQYF.

The J gene is TRBJ2-5, the V gene TRBV5-5; D remains unclear. The germline V and J ends were trimmed by 7 bases and 0 bases, with 16 bases remaining between them. The CDR3 has 15 amino acids. Germline V CDR1 and CDR2: SGHKS, YYEKEE (reference sequence). CDR3 in amino acids: CASGTNGRYQETQYF. In DNA, the CDR3 is TGTGCCAGCGGTACCAATGGACGGTACCAAGAGACCCAGTACTTC.

This chain connects TRBV2 to TRBJ1-1, with a weak D call TRBD1 (5 bases). There are 16 residues in the CDR3. Germline V lookup: CDR1 SNHLY, CDR2 FYNNEI. Trimming stripped 4 bases from V and 1 base from J, with 16 bases between. This CDR3 is CASSGGRVIENTEAFF. CDR3 DNA sequence: TGTGCCAGCAGTGGGGGACGGGTCATAGAGAACACTGAAGCTTTCTTT. The full variable domain, its missing parts supplied by reference TRBV2 and TRBJ1-1, is EPEVTQTPSHQVTQMGQEVILRCVPISNHLYFYWYRQILGQKVEFLVSFYNNEISEKSEIFDDQFSVERPDGSNFTLKIRSTKLEDSAMYFCASSGGRVIENTEAFFGQGTRLTVV.

The CDR3 DNA reads TGCAGGGCACGGACGGCGGGAGAGCAGTTCTTC. Translated: CRARTAGEQFF. This chain connects TRBV29-1 to TRBJ2-1; D is perhaps TRBD2 (6 bases). The germline V gene encodes CDR1 SQVTM and CDR2 ANQGSEA. The CDR3 loop spans 11 amino acids.

This clonotype was detected only a few times. This chain uses TRBV29-1 with TRBJ1-2; 7 nucleotides line up with TRBD1. Germline CDR1 is SQVTM and CDR2 is ANQGSEA. The CDR3 has 15 residues. V dropped 7 bases and J dropped 0; count of bases not matched to a gene: 11. The CDR3 spells CSGLGQAEANYGYTF. The CDR3 DNA sequence: TGCAGCGGCTTAGGACAGGCCGAAGCTAACTATGGCTACACCTTC.